This T cell receptor beta chain was recovered during a study of cytomegalovirus exposure and HLA in healthy donors. The primer mix had 60 Vbeta and 13 Jbeta primers. Data came from immunoSEQ multiplex PCR; TCRdb stores just in-frame clones and leaves some out. The sample contains 140,000 or so clones, about 80% of which appear only once. The junction had 7 bases not matched to a gene; V was cut back by 6 bases and J by 0 bases. The CDR3 is 14 residues long. The germline CDR1 and CDR2 sequences are GTSNPN and SVGIG (reference sequence). Sequencing used PBMCs. This TCR came from a woman in her fifties or sixties in good health and CMV-seropositive. The chain couples TRBV30 to TRBJ1-2; 7 positions match TRBD1. The CDR3 reads CACFNRGTNYGYTF. CDR3 in DNA: TGTGCCTGCTTTAACAGGGGAACTAACTATGGCTACACCTTC.